The 22 T cell receptor beta chains given below trace back to one sample, sequenced in a study of cytomegalovirus exposure and HLA in healthy donors (dated by TCRdb to the late 2010s). The library relied on the immunoSEQ multiplex PCR assay. For the multiplex PCR, a mixture combining 60 forward primers for TCR Vbeta segments and 13 reverse primers for TCR Jbeta segments was used. TCRdb holds this immuneACCESS table with in-frame rearrangements only. Some clones are missing; in checked studies, unresolved V genes explain under half, and the rest has no known cause. The sample includes approximately 200,000 clones, with approximately 81% observed a single time. The top ten clonotypes cover around 1.2% of the sample. The sequencing sample was made of PBMCs. The receptors derive from a human donor in good health.

This clone was seen once. The gene calls are TRBV18 and TRBJ2-2; weak D call: TRBD1 (5 bases). CDR1 KGHSH and CDR2 LQKENI come from the germline V gene. CDR3 length: 16 residues. Trimming pared 3 bases from V and 2 bases from J, leaving 13 bases between. CDR3 sequence reads: CASSPTGRGNTGELFF. The DNA for the CDR3 is TGTGCCAGCTCACCGACCGGTAGGGGAAACACCGGGGAGCTGTTTTTT.

The rearrangement uses TRBV27 and TRBJ2-2; D is undetermined. The CDR3 covers 14 residues. The V end was cut by 6 bases, the J end by 6 bases, with 14 bases between. Germline V gives CDR1 MNHEY, CDR2 SMNVEV (reference sequence). Written as DNA, the CDR3 is TGTGCCAGCAGCCGCGACATTCTCGCCGGGGAGCTGTTTTTT. Translation gives CASSRDILAGELFF.

The V gene is TRBV11-3, the J gene TRBJ2-5; TRBD2 matches at 11 bases. CDR1 is SGHNT, CDR2 YENEEA, per germline. Trimming at V came to 2 bases and at J to 1 base, leaving 3 bases not matched to a gene. This CDR3 is built from 16 residues. CDR3 amino acids: CASSLFGTSGQETQYF. CDR3 nucleotides: TGTGCCAGCAGCTTATTTGGGACTAGCGGCCAAGAGACCCAGTACTTC.

The chain combines TRBV27 with TRBJ1-3, with D perhaps TRBD1 (5 bases). The CDR3 has 15 amino acids. CDR1 is MNHEY, CDR2 SMNVEV, per germline (reference sequence). Trimming left V 8 bases short and J 0 bases short, with 14 bases between. The CDR3 sequence is CASARQLTSGNTIYF. CDR3 DNA sequence: TGTGCCAGCGCTCGACAGCTTACCTCTGGAAACACCATATATTTT.

The V call is TRBV5-5, the J call TRBJ2-7; no clear D. Germline V CDR1 and CDR2: SGHKS, YYEKEE (reference sequence). The CDR3 has 13 residues. Trimming took 3 bases from V and 2 from J, leaving 9 bases between them. The CDR3, as DNA: TGTGCCAGCAGCTCCGGAGATACCTACGAGCAGTACTTC. Amino acids: CASSSGDTYEQYF.

The chain combines TRBV15 with TRBJ2-3; TRBD2 agrees at 7 bases. The CDR3 consists of 17 residues. The trim removed 1 base at V and 2 bases at J, leaving 9 bases unmatched. Germline V gives CDR1 LNHNV, CDR2 YYDKDF (reference sequence). This CDR3 reads CATSRGRLAESTDTQYF. As DNA, the CDR3 is TGTGCCACCAGCAGAGGGCGGCTAGCGGAATCCACAGATACGCAGTATTTT.

The chain has TRBV9 and TRBJ1-6; possible D gene TRBD1, 5 bases. V dropped 0 bases and J dropped 9 bases, with 13 bases sitting between them. This CDR3 has 15 residues. Looked up from germline, CDR1 is SGDLS and CDR2 is YYNGEE. CDR3 bases: TGTGCCAGCAGCGTAGCTGGGGAGGGGACTTCACCCCTCCACTTT. As protein: CASSVAGEGTSPLHF.

CDR3 in amino acids: CASSPSLDSYNEQFF. The CDR3, as DNA: TGTGCCAGCAGCCCAAGCCTAGACTCCTACAATGAGCAGTTCTTC. The chain joins TRBV7-2 to TRBJ2-1, with D hard to call. This CDR3 contains 15 residues. Trimming removed 5 bases at V and 0 bases at J, with 11 bases between. The germline V gene has CDR1 SGHTA and CDR2 FQGNSA.

The gene calls are TRBV7-9 and TRBJ2-1; 7 nucleotides agree with TRBD2. CDR3 length equals 17 residues. Germline-derived CDR1 and CDR2 are SEHNR and FQNEAQ (reference sequence). Trimming removed 7 bases from V and 0 bases from J; junction bases left unmatched: 12. The CDR3 reads CASTGVPSGASYNEQFF. CDR3 nucleotide sequence: TGTGCCAGCACCGGAGTCCCAAGCGGGGCCTCCTACAATGAGCAGTTCTTC.

The chain uses TRBV19 and TRBJ2-6; the D gene is possibly TRBD1 (6 bases). Germline loops: CDR1 LNHDA, CDR2 SQIVND (reference sequence). There are 15 residues in the CDR3. V was pared by 6 bases and J by 2 bases, with 11 bases between. The CDR3 DNA reads TGTGCCAGTAGATTTCAGGGGACTGGGGCCAACGTCCTGACTTTC. Its translation: CASRFQGTGANVLTF.

In its sample, this clone was seen once. The rearrangement uses TRBV28 and TRBJ1-1, with TRBD1 identical over 10 bases. This CDR3 is built from 14 residues. V lost 5 bases, J lost 4 bases, and 4 bases stayed unmatched. Germline-derived CDR1 and CDR2 are MDHEN and SYDVKM. The CDR3 DNA reads as TGTGCCAGCAGTCCGGGACAGGGGCTCACTGAAGCTTTCTTT. Translation gives CASSPGQGLTEAFF.

This chain links TRBV7-3 with TRBJ2-1, with TRBD2 matching over 14 bases. Germline CDR1 is SGHTA and CDR2 is FQGTGA. The V gene end was trimmed by 4 bases and the J gene end by 2 bases; junction bases not matched to a gene: 10. The CDR3 is 19 amino acids. CDR3 sequence reads: CASSWAGLAGEVTYNEQFF. The CDR3 bases are TGTGCCAGCAGCTGGGCGGGACTAGCGGGAGAAGTAACCTACAATGAGCAGTTCTTC.

This chain links TRBV4-2 with TRBJ2-1; D is uncertain. V was pared by 0 bases and J by 5 bases, with 20 bases between. The CDR3 has 18 residues. Germline CDR1 reads LGHNA; CDR2 reads YNFKEQ. This CDR3 is CASSQDFRQRIRDNEQFF. CDR3 DNA sequence: TGTGCCAGCAGCCAAGACTTCCGCCAGCGCATTAGAGACAATGAGCAGTTCTTC.

V gene TRBV5-1 combines with J gene TRBJ1-1; perhaps TRBD1 as D (6 bases). Germline CDR1 and CDR2: SGHRS and YFSETQ. The CDR3 totals 15 residues. V dropped 4 bases and J dropped 7 bases, with 20 bases sitting between them. The CDR3 nucleotides read TGCGCCAGCAGCCGGGTAAAGGGGGGGTCCTTTGAAGCTTTCTTT. Protein sequence: CASSRVKGGSFEAFF.

This clone was seen once. The rearrangement uses TRBV7-9 and TRBJ2-1, with TRBD2 matching 13 bases. CDR3 size: 18 residues. Germline CDR1 reads SEHNR; CDR2 reads FQNEAQ (reference sequence). The trim removed 5 bases at V and 4 bases at J, leaving 11 bases unmatched. The CDR3 region has the DNA TGTGCCAGCAGCGATACCGGGACTAGCGGGACTAAGTACAATGAGCAGTTCTTC. Its translation is CASSDTGTSGTKYNEQFF. Filled out from reference TRBV7-9 and TRBJ2-1, the complete variable domain reads DTGVSQNPRHKITKRGQNVTFRCDPISEHNRLYWYRQTLGQGPEFLTYFQNEAQLEKSRLLSDRFSAERPKGSFSTLEIQRTEQGDSAMYLCASSDTGTSGTKYNEQFFGPGTRLTVL.

The chain carries TRBV25-1 and TRBJ2-3; TRBD2 matches 9 bases. The CDR3 sequence is 17 residues long. J gave up 1 base and V 2 bases, and 7 bases lay outside the gene matches. Germline V gives CDR1 MGHDK, CDR2 SYGVNS. In DNA, the CDR3 is TGTGCCAGCAGTGAAGGGACTAGCCAGTTACGCACAGATACGCAGTATTTT. Translation: CASSEGTSQLRTDTQYF.

This clone was found a few times. The chain employs TRBV28 and TRBJ1-1; TRBD1 aligns across 7 bases. CDR1 and CDR2 (germline): MDHEN, SYDVKM. The CDR3 sequence is 15 residues long. The V gene end was trimmed by 3 bases and the J gene end by 6 bases; junction bases not matched to a gene: 10. CDR3 DNA: TGTGCCAGCAGTTTTACGACAGGGAGGAGCGCTGAAGCTTTCTTT. Translation gives CASSFTTGRSAEAFF.

The chain links TRBV25-1 to TRBJ2-1; possible D gene TRBD2, 6 bases. Germline CDR1 reads MGHDK; CDR2 reads SYGVNS. This CDR3 spans 17 amino acids. Trimming removed 3 bases at V and 0 bases at J, with 15 bases between. The CDR3 is CASSDPGQGGSYNEQFF. DNA of the CDR3: TGTGCCAGCAGTGACCCAGGGCAGGGAGGCTCCTACAATGAGCAGTTCTTC.

This sequence joins TRBV4-2 and TRBJ1-5; D unclear. Germline CDR1 and CDR2: LGHNA and YNFKEQ. The V and J ends lost 0 bases and 9 bases respectively, with 12 bases between them. This CDR3 has 14 amino acids. The CDR3 loop is CASSQEIFGTPQHF. The CDR3 DNA reads TGTGCCAGCAGCCAAGAAATCTTTGGCACGCCCCAGCATTTT.

This sequence joins TRBV25-1 and TRBJ1-5; perhaps TRBD1 as D (5 bases). Germline CDR1 MGHDK, CDR2 SYGVNS. This CDR3 spans 15 amino acids. Trimming stripped 2 bases from V and 0 bases from J, with 8 bases between. This CDR3 is CASSEQGYSNQPQHF. CDR3 sequence (DNA): TGTGCCAGCAGTGAACAGGGATATAGCAATCAGCCCCAGCATTTT.

The chain couples TRBV19 to TRBJ1-2; TRBD1 might be the D (6 bases). V was cut by 8 bases and J by 4 bases, with 8 bases left in between. This CDR3 is 11 amino acids long. CDR1 is LNHDA, CDR2 SQIVND, per germline (reference sequence). In DNA, the CDR3 is TGTGCCAGTGGGGACATCTATGGCTACACCTTC. Amino acids: CASGDIYGYTF.

CDR3 residues: CSLARGDEQYF. CDR3 nucleotide sequence: TGCAGCTTGGCGCGGGGCGACGAGCAGTACTTC. V usage is TRBV20-1 and J usage is TRBJ2-7, with D maybe TRBD2 (6 bases). Germline CDR1 and CDR2: DFQATT and SNEGSKA (reference sequence). This CDR3 is 11 amino acids long.